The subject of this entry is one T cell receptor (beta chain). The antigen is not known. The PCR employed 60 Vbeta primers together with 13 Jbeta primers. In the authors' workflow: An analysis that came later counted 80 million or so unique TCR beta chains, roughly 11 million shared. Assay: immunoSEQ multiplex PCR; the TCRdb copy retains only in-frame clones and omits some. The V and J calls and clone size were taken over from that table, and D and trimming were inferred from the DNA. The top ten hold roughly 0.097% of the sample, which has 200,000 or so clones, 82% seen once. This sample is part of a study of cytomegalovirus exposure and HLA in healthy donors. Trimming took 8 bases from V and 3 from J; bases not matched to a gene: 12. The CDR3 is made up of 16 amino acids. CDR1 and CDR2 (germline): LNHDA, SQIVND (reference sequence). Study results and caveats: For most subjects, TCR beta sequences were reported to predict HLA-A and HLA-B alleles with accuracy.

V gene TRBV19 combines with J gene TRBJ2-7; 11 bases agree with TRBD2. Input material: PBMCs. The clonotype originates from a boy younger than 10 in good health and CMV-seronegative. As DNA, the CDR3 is TGTGCCAGTTCCTACCGTGGGACTAGCGGACTCTACGAGCAGTACTTC. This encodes CASSYRGTSGLYEQYF. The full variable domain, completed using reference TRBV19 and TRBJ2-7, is DGGITQSPKYLFRKEGQNVTLSCEQNLNHDAMYWYRQDPGQGLRLIYYSQIVNDFQKGDIAEGYSVSREKKESFPLTVTSAQKNPTAFYLCASSYRGTSGLYEQYFGPGTRLTVT.